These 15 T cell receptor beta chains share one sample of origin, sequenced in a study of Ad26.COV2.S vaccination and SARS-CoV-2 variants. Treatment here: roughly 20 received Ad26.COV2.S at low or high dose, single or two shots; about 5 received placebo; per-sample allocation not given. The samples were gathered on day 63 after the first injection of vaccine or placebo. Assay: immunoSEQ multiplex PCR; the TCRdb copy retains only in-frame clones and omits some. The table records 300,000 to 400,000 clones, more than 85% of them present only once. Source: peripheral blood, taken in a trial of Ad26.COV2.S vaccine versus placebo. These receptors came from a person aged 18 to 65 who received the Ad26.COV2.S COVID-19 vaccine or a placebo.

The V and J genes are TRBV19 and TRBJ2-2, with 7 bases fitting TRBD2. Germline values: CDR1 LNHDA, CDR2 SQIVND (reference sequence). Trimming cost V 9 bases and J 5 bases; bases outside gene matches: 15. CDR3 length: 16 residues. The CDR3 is CASSRVAGARTGELFF. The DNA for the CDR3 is TGTGCCAGCTCGCGGGTCGCGGGAGCGAGAACCGGGGAGCTGTTTTTT.

Here the CDR3 reads CASSKAGGLGYTF. The CDR3 DNA reads TGTGCCAGCAGTAAAGCAGGGGGTTTGGGCTACACCTTC. This chain joins TRBV6-6 and TRBJ1-2; 7 bases agree with TRBD1. CDR1 is MNHNY and CDR2 is SVGAGI in the germline V gene (reference sequence). After removal of 5 bases from V and 8 bases from J, the junction contained 8 bases not matched to a gene. CDR3 length equals 13 residues.

The CDR3 coding sequence is TGCGCCAGCAGCTTTGATACAGGTCCTAATTCACCCCTCCACTTT. Translating it yields CASSFDTGPNSPLHF. The chain carries TRBV5-1 and TRBJ1-6; perhaps TRBD1 as D (5 bases). V was cut by 2 bases and J by 6 bases, with 12 bases left in between. CDR3 length: 15 amino acids. The V gene's germline CDR1 is SGHRS and CDR2 YFSETQ.

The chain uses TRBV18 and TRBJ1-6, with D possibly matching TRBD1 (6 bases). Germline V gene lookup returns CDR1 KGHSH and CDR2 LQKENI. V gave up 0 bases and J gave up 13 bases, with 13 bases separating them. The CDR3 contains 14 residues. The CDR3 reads CASSPPGQSGPLHF. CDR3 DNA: TGTGCCAGCTCACCACCAGGACAGTCTGGGCCCCTCCACTTT.

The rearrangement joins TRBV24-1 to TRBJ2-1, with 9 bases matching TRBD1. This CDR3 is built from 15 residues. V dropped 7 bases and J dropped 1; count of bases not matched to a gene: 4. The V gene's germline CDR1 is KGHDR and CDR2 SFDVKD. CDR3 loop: CATSFGQGSYNEQFF. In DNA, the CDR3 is TGTGCCACCAGCTTTGGACAGGGGTCCTACAATGAGCAGTTCTTC.

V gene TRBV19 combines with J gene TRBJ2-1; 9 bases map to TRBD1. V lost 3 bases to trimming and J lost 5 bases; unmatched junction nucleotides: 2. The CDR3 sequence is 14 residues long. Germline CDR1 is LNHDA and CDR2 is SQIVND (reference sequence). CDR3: CASSIGTGNNEQFF. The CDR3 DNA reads TGTGCCAGTAGTATCGGGACAGGGAACAATGAGCAGTTCTTC.

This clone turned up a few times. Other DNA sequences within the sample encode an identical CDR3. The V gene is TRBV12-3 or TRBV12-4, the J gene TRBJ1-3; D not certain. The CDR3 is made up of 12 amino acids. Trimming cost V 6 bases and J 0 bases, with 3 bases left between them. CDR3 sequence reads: CASSFSGNTIYF. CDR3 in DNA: TGTGCCAGCAGCTTCTCTGGAAACACCATATATTTT.

CDR3 region: CASSRARGLTDTQYF. The CDR3 DNA is TGCGCCAGCAGTCGCGCCAGGGGGCTCACAGATACGCAGTATTTT. The rearrangement joins TRBV5-1 to TRBJ2-3; 8 positions match TRBD1. CDR1 and CDR2 from the germline V gene are SGHRS and YFSETQ. J gave up 2 bases and V 5 bases, and 7 bases lay outside the gene matches. CDR3 size: 15 residues. Filled out from reference TRBV5-1 and TRBJ2-3, the complete variable domain reads KAGVTQTPRYLIKTRGQQVTLSCSPISGHRSVSWYQQTPGQGLQFLFEYFSETQRNKGNFPGRFSGRQFSNSRSEMNVSTLELGDSALYLCASSRARGLTDTQYFGPGTRLTVL.

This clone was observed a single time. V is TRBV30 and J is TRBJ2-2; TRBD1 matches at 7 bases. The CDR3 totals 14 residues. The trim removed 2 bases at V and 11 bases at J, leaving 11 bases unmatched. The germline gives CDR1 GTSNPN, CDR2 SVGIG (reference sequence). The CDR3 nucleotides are TGTGCCTGGAGTTTGAGACAGGGACGCTTAGAGCTGTTTTTT. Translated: CAWSLRQGRLELFF.

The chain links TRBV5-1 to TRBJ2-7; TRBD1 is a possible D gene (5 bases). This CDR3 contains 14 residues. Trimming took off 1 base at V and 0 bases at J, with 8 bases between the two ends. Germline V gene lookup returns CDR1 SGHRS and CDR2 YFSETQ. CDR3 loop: CASSLKGSSYEQYF. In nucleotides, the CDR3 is TGCGCCAGCAGCTTGAAGGGGTCCTCCTACGAGCAGTACTTC.

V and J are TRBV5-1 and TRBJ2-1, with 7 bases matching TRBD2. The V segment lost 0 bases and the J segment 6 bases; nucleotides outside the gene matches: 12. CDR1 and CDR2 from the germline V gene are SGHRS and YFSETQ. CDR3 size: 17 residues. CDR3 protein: CASSLAVSSGGANEQFF. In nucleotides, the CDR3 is TGCGCCAGCAGCTTGGCCGTTTCTAGCGGAGGCGCCAATGAGCAGTTCTTC.

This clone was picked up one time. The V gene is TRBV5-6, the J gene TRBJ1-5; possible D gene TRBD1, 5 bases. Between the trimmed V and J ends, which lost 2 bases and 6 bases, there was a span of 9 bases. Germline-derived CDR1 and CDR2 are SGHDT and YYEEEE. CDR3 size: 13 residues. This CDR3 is CASSFSGAQPQHF. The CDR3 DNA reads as TGTGCCAGCAGCTTTTCTGGGGCTCAGCCCCAGCATTTT.

In DNA form, the CDR3 reads TGCGCCAGCAGACGGGCGGGCGGGAATGCAGATACGCAGTATTTT. Amino acids: CASRRAGGNADTQYF. This rearrangement joins TRBV4-1 to TRBJ2-3, with D tentatively TRBD2 (6 bases). Germline V gene sequence: CDR1 MGHRA, CDR2 YSYEKL. The CDR3 length is 15 residues. The ends were cut back, 6 bases at V and 4 bases at J, with 17 bases in the middle.

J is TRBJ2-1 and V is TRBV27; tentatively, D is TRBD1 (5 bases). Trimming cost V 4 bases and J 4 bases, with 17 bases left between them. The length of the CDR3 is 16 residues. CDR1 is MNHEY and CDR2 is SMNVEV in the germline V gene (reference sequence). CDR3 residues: CASSYYETASYNEQFF. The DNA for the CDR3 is TGTGCCAGCAGTTATTACGAGACAGCCTCATACAATGAGCAGTTCTTC.

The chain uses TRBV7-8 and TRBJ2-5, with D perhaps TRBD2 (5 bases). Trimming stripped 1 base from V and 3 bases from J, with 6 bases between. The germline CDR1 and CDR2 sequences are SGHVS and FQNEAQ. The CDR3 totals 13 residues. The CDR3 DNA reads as TGTGCCAGCAGCTTAGTCGGGGAAGAGACCCAGTACTTC. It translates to CASSLVGEETQYF.